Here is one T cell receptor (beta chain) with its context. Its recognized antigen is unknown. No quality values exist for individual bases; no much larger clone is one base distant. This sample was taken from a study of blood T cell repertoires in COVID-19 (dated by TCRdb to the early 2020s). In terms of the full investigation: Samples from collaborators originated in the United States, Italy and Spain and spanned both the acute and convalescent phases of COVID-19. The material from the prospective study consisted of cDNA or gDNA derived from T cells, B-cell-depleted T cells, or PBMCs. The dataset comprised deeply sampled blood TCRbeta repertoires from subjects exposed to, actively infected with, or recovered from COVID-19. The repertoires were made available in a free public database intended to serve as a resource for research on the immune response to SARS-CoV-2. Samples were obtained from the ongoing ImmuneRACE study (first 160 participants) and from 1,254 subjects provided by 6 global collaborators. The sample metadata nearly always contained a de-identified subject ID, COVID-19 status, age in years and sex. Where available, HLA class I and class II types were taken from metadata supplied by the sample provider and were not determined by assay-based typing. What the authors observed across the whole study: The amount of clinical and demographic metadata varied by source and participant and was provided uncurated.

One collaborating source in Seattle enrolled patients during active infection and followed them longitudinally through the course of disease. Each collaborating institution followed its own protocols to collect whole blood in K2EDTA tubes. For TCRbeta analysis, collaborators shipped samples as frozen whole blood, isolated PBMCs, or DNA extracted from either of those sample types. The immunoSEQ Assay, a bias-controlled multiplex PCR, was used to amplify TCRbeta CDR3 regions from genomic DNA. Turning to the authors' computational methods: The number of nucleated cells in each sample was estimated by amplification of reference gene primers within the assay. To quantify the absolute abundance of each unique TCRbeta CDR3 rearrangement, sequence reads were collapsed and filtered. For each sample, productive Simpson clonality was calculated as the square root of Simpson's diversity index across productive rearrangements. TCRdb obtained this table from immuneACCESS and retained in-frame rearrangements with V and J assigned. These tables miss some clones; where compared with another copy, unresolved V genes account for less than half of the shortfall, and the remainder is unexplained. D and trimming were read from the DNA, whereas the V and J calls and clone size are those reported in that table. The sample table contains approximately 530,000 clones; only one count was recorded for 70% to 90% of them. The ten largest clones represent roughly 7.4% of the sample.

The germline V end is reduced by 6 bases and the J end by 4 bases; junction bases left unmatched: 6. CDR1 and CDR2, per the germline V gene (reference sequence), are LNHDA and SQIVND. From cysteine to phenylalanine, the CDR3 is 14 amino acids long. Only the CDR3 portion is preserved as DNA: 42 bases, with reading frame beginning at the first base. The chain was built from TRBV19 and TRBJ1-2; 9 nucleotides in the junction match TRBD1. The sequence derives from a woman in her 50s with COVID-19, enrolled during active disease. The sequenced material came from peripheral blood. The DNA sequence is TGTGCCAGTAGCTCGGGACAGGGCCTCTATGGCTACACCTTC. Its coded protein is CASSSGQGLYGYTF.